These 26 T cell receptor beta chains were all obtained from the same sample, sequenced in a study of vaccination effects on CD4 cells after COVID-19. With 10 to 11 days of culture completed, CD4+ T cells were isolated. Sequencing was performed with immunoSEQ multiplex PCR; in TCRdb, only in-frame clones are kept and a portion is missing. The table lists 50,000 to 75,000 clones, just over 70% of them singletons. Which antigens these TCRs recognize remains unknown. Material: CD4+ T cells from PBMCs cultured without peptide, obtained before COVID-19 vaccination. The receptors were sampled from a human donor who had a prior SARS-CoV-2 infection.

This chain joins TRBV5-4 and TRBJ2-5; 10 nucleotides match TRBD1. V trimming: 0 bases; J trimming: 3 bases; junction bases outside the gene matches: 5. The CDR3 extends over 16 amino acids. Germline lookup yields CDR1 SGHNT and CDR2 YYREEE (reference sequence). The CDR3 sequence is CASSLGGGQGKETQYF. The CDR3 DNA follows: TGTGCCAGCAGCTTGGGAGGGGGACAGGGGAAAGAGACCCAGTACTTC.

This chain connects TRBV18 to TRBJ1-5, with 7 bases matching TRBD1. V dropped 3 bases and J dropped 4; count of bases not matched to a gene: 3. CDR1 is KGHSH and CDR2 is LQKENI in the germline V gene. The CDR3 loop spans 14 amino acids. The CDR3 reads CASSPGQSNQPQHF. The CDR3, as DNA: TGTGCCAGCTCACCGGGACAGAGTAATCAGCCCCAGCATTTT.

This rearrangement joins TRBV19 to TRBJ2-1; D is possibly TRBD2 (5 bases). V was pared by 2 bases and J by 0 bases, with 11 bases between. The CDR3 contains 16 residues. Germline CDR1 and CDR2: LNHDA and SQIVND (reference sequence). This chain's CDR3 is CASSISAGTSYNEQFF. In nucleotides, the CDR3 is TGTGCCAGTAGTATATCGGCGGGCACCTCCTACAATGAGCAGTTCTTC.

The V and J genes are TRBV6-5 and TRBJ2-7; D possibly corresponds to TRBD1 (5 bases). This CDR3 contains 11 residues. Trimming cost V 8 bases and J 5 bases, with 10 bases left between them. Germline V gene data show CDR1 as MNHEY and CDR2 as SVGAGI. The CDR3 DNA reads as TGTGCCAGCTACAGGATGCACGAGCAGTACTTC. This codes for CASYRMHEQYF.

The gene calls are TRBV9 and TRBJ2-1; TRBD2 matches 7 bases. CDR3 length: 18 residues. With 0 bases clipped from V and 5 bases from J, the junction kept 14 bases outside the gene matches. Germline V CDR1 and CDR2: SGDLS, YYNGEE. The CDR3 DNA follows: TGTGCCAGCAGCGTAGTGTTGAATTGGGCTAGCGGAGACAATGAGCAGTTCTTC. Its protein product is CASSVVLNWASGDNEQFF.

Notes on this clone: Different DNA sequences within this sample yield the same CDR3. V is TRBV11-3 and J is TRBJ2-3, with D hard to call. CDR3 size: 13 residues. The germline CDR1 and CDR2 sequences are SGHNT and YENEEA. The V gene lost 2 bases and the J gene lost 5 bases, with 8 bases spanning the gap. CDR3 amino acids: CASSLSRVDTQYF. Here the CDR3 DNA reads TGTGCCAGCAGCTTATCCAGAGTAGATACGCAGTATTTT. Combining the CDR3 with reference TRBV11-3 and TRBJ2-3 gives the whole variable domain EAGVVQSPRYKIIEKKQPVAFWCNPISGHNTLYWYLQNLGQGPELLIRYENEEAVDDSQLPKDRFSAERLKGVDSTLKIQPAELGDSAVYLCASSLSRVDTQYFGPGTRLTVL.

The sample holds a few counts of this clone. V usage is TRBV3-1 (or the pseudogene TRBV3-2) and J usage is TRBJ1-2; the D gene is possibly TRBD1 (5 bases). The germline V gene has CDR1 LGHDT and CDR2 YNNKEL (reference sequence). CDR3 length: 15 residues. The germline V and J ends were trimmed by 0 bases and 4 bases, with 12 bases remaining between them. In DNA form, the CDR3 reads TGTGCCAGCAGCCAAGATGGGGCCGAGGGCTATGGCTACACCTTC. This translates into CASSQDGAEGYGYTF.

This chain uses TRBV19 with TRBJ2-1; TRBD1 aligns across 12 bases. The ends lost 7 bases at V and 9 bases at J; junction bases unmatched: 10. The CDR3 is made up of 15 amino acids. Germline CDR1 LNHDA, CDR2 SQIVND (reference sequence). The CDR3 loop reads CASKVAGQGAFEQFF. CDR3 in DNA: TGTGCCAGTAAGGTCGCGGGACAGGGGGCTTTTGAGCAGTTCTTC.

The V call is TRBV30, the J call TRBJ1-4; TRBD1 might be the D (5 bases). Germline CDR1 is GTSNPN and CDR2 is SVGIG (reference sequence). Trimming removed 2 bases from V and 6 bases from J, with 16 bases in between. The CDR3 length is 15 residues. The CDR3 is CAWSSPGRWDEKLFF. In DNA form, the CDR3 reads TGTGCCTGGAGTTCTCCGGGGCGGTGGGATGAAAAACTGTTTTTT.

A few counts support this clone. The chain carries TRBV3-1 (or the pseudogene TRBV3-2) and TRBJ1-4, with D possibly being TRBD1 (6 bases). The V gene's germline CDR1 is LGHDT and CDR2 YNNKEL (reference sequence). V was shortened by 1 base and J by 6 bases, with 21 bases between the two germline ends. The CDR3 length is 18 residues. CDR3 region: CASSQAGGRGTEYEKLFF. Here the CDR3 DNA reads TGTGCCAGCAGCCAAGCCGGGGGCAGAGGGACGGAATATGAAAAACTGTTTTTT.

The V gene is TRBV10-3, the J gene TRBJ2-5; D is undetermined. The CDR3 loop spans 13 amino acids. V lost 5 bases and J lost 5, with 12 bases in between. In germline, CDR1 is ENHRY, CDR2 SYGVKD. The CDR3 sequence is CAISRASEETQYF. The CDR3 bases are TGTGCCATCAGTCGGGCGTCGGAGGAGACCCAGTACTTC.

This clone was counted a single time. The V and J genes are TRBV19 and TRBJ2-3; TRBD1 or TRBD2 may be the D gene (5 bases each). V lost 5 bases, J lost 0 bases, and 15 bases lay in between. This CDR3 region has 16 residues. Germline assignment: CDR1 LNHDA and CDR2 SQIVND (reference sequence). The CDR3 bases are TGTGCCAGTAGTGACCCAGCTGGGGGTAGCACAGATACGCAGTATTTT. Translation gives CASSDPAGGSTDTQYF.

J is TRBJ2-1 and V is TRBV3-1 (or the pseudogene TRBV3-2); 7 positions agree with TRBD2. The CDR3 consists of 15 residues. The ends lost 3 bases at V and 4 bases at J; junction bases unmatched: 6. The germline CDR1 and CDR2 sequences are LGHDT and YNNKEL (reference sequence). The CDR3 region is CASSQRSGAYNEQFF. CDR3 in DNA: TGTGCCAGCAGCCAGCGGAGCGGGGCATACAATGAGCAGTTCTTC.

The rearrangement links TRBV7-2 to TRBJ2-3; possibly TRBD1 for D (7 bases). V lost 0 bases, J lost 4 bases, and 17 bases lay in between. The CDR3 consists of 17 residues. Germline V gene lookup returns CDR1 SGHTA and CDR2 FQGNSA. CDR3 protein: CASSLALGGGGADTQYF. CDR3 coding DNA: TGTGCCAGCAGCTTAGCGCTCGGTGGAGGGGGCGCAGATACGCAGTATTTT.

The chain combines TRBV4-2 with TRBJ1-2; 7 nucleotides agree with TRBD1. The length of the CDR3 is 16 residues. Per the germline V gene, CDR1 is LGHNA and CDR2 is YNFKEQ. With 1 base clipped from V and 8 bases from J, the junction kept 13 bases outside the gene matches. The CDR3 sequence is CASSQGYRGLEGGYTF. CDR3 DNA: TGTGCCAGCAGCCAAGGCTACAGGGGATTGGAGGGGGGCTACACCTTC.

This clone was detected a few times. The rearrangement joins TRBV24-1 to TRBJ1-6, with D perhaps matching TRBD1 (5 bases). The length of the CDR3 is 18 residues. V lost 8 bases, J lost 4 bases, and 23 bases lay in between. CDR1 and CDR2 from the germline V gene are KGHDR and SFDVKD. The CDR3 nucleotides are TGTGCCACCACCGAAGCAAGGGAGGGGCCAAGATATAATTCACCCCTCCACTTT. It translates to CATTEAREGPRYNSPLHF.

The chain couples TRBV6-4 to TRBJ2-3, with 12 bases fitting TRBD2. The length of the CDR3 is 15 residues. The V gene end was trimmed by 6 bases and the J gene end by 6 bases; junction bases not matched to a gene: 7. The germline CDR1 and CDR2 sequences are MRHNA and SNTAGT. CDR3 in amino acids: CASSSGLAGSDTQYF. CDR3 coding DNA: TGTGCCAGCAGCTCCGGACTAGCGGGAAGTGATACGCAGTATTTT.

CDR3 nucleotides: TGTGCCAGCAGTTTAATAGGGCCAGGGACGTACCAAGAGACCCAGTACTTC. Translation: CASSLIGPGTYQETQYF. The V and J genes are TRBV27 and TRBJ2-5; D tentatively fits TRBD1 or TRBD2 (5 bases each). Germline V lookup: CDR1 MNHEY, CDR2 SMNVEV (reference sequence). V lost 2 bases and J 0 bases, leaving 16 bases between the germline ends. The CDR3 runs to 17 residues.

The chain links TRBV10-3 to TRBJ1-6; tentative D call: TRBD1 (6 bases). The CDR3 is 13 amino acids. From germline, CDR1 is ENHRY and CDR2 SYGVKD. V lost 7 bases to trimming and J lost 9 bases, with 13 bases between them. CDR3 loop: CAITGGARSPLHF. CDR3 coding DNA: TGTGCCATCACCGGGGGCGCGCGTTCACCCCTCCACTTT.

This clone was detected only a few times. The J gene is TRBJ2-4, the V gene TRBV30; 11 bases match TRBD2. The ends lost 7 bases at V and 6 bases at J; junction bases unmatched: 5. The CDR3 extends over 13 amino acids. Germline V lookup: CDR1 GTSNPN, CDR2 SVGIG (reference sequence). For the CDR3, the DNA is TGTGCCTCAGATAGCGGGGGGGCAAACATTCAGTACTTC. The encoded protein is CASDSGGANIQYF.

V is TRBV18 and J is TRBJ1-2; D may be TRBD1 (5 bases). The CDR3 runs 13 residues. Looked up from germline, CDR1 is KGHSH and CDR2 is LQKENI. The germline V and J ends were trimmed by 2 bases and 5 bases, with 9 bases remaining between them. The CDR3 nucleotides are TGTGCCAGCTCACCAACGACAGAGTATGGCTACACCTTC. It yields the protein CASSPTTEYGYTF.

This clone has a single count. V is TRBV18 and J is TRBJ1-6; tentative D call: TRBD1 (5 bases). Trimming took off 6 bases at V and 5 bases at J, with 17 bases between the two ends. CDR1 is KGHSH and CDR2 is LQKENI in the germline V gene. This CDR3 has 16 amino acids. Here the CDR3 reads CASSAAWGMDNSPLHF. CDR3 coding DNA: TGTGCCAGCTCTGCCGCGTGGGGGATGGATAATTCACCCCTCCACTTT.

V usage is TRBV5-6 and J usage is TRBJ2-1; D is ambiguous. CDR3 size: 10 residues. Trimming left V 7 bases short and J 8 bases short, with 7 bases between. Germline V gives CDR1 SGHDT, CDR2 YYEEEE. The CDR3 protein is CASGDYEQFF. CDR3 DNA sequence: TGTGCCAGCGGAGACTATGAGCAGTTCTTC.

This sequence joins TRBV7-8 and TRBJ2-7, with D possibly matching TRBD2 (5 bases). The CDR3 has 14 amino acids. Germline CDR1 SGHVS, CDR2 FQNEAQ. V lost 4 bases to trimming and J lost 5 bases, with 15 bases between them. Here the CDR3 DNA reads TGTGCCAGCAGCTACTCCGGGATCTTAAACGAGCAGTACTTC. Protein sequence: CASSYSGILNEQYF.

In this sample, this clone turned up a few times. The chain is built from TRBV23-1 and TRBJ1-3; D perhaps matches TRBD1 (5 bases). TRBV23-1 is annotated as an ORF whose role is uncertain. CDR3 length equals 17 residues. V shed 0 bases and J shed 11 bases, with 23 bases lying between them. The CDR3 loop is CASSQSKQVQRLVPIYF. In DNA, the CDR3 is TGCGCCAGCAGTCAATCGAAACAGGTCCAACGCCTAGTCCCCATATATTTT.

In its sample, this clone was seen once. Written as DNA, the CDR3 is TGTGCCAGCAGATTTGAATGGGGACAGGGAACGACTGGGGCCAACGTCCTGACTTTC. Its protein product is CASRFEWGQGTTGANVLTF. This chain connects TRBV28 to TRBJ2-6; 9 bases are shared with TRBD1. Per the germline V gene, CDR1 is MDHEN and CDR2 is SYDVKM. J gave up 2 bases and V 6 bases, and 14 bases lay outside the gene matches. The CDR3 loop spans 19 amino acids.